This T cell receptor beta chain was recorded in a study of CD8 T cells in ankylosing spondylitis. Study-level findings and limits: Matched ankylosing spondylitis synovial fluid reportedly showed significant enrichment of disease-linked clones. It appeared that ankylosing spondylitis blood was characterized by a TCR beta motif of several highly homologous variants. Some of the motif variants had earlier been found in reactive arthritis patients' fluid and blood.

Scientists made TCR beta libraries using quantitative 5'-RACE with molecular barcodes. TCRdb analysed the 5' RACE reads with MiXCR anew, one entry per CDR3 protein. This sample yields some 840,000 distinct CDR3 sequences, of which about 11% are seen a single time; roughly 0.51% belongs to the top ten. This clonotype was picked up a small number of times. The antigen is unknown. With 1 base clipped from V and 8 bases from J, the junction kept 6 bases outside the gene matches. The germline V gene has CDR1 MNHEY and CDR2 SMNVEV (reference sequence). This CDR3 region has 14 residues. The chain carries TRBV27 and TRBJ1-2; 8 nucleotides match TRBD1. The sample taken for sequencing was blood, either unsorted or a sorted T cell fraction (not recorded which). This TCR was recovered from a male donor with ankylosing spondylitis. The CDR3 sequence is CASSLWQGAGGYTF. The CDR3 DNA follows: TGTGCCAGCAGTTTATGGCAGGGGGCGGGCGGCTACACCTTC.